A selection of T cell receptor beta chains follows, all from one sample in a study of T-cell memory formation after mild COVID-19. One entry per CDR3 protein results from TCRdb running MiXCR on the 5' RACE reads. Of approximately 300,000 distinct CDR3 sequences in the sample, around 8% are singletons; the top ten hold less than 25%. The source material was PBMCs or a T cell subset sorted from them (not recorded which). These receptor sequences come from a man between 18 and 35 years old who had mild COVID-19 (a few samples of this study predate the infection). Cell type and time point are not known. Each CDR3 is given without its conserved first and last residue.

TRBV11-2	TRBJ2-5	ASSLEAGGPGQEIQY
TRBV7-2	TRBJ2-5	ASSLVIQQGTQY
TRBV24-1	TRBJ1-2	ATSDSYGYT
TRBV20-1	TRBJ2-6	SASSPLSGANVLT
TRBV6-2/TRBV6-3	TRBJ1-2	ASSSRAGGFYGYT
TRBV29-1	TRBJ1-1	SVAELMNTEAF
TRBV18	TRBJ1-5	ASSPPNKGDQPQH
TRBV20-1	TRBJ2-4	SARIRAGIQY
TRBV7-8	TRBJ2-1	ASSLGGGIGNEQF
TRBV10-3	TRBJ1-5	AIGSPDRSRLEPQH
TRBV4-2	TRBJ2-5	ASSQEAAGRETQY
TRBV2	TRBJ1-4	ASSERVGKLF
TRBV7-3	TRBJ2-1	ASSLNFAGGQGVEQF
TRBV4-3	TRBJ2-5	ASSQAGLQQETQY
TRBV5-4	TRBJ2-5	ASSLRQRGETQY
TRBV5-1	TRBJ2-3	ASSATGSGDTQY
TRBV7-2	TRBJ2-5	ASSIPEETQY
TRBV7-2	TRBJ1-2	ASSLDRGRINYGYT
TRBV4-1	TRBJ2-3	ASSQEGPPSTDTQY
TRBV12-3/TRBV12-4	TRBJ1-5	ASSLSGVGNQPQH
TRBV3-1	TRBJ2-2	ASSSIGTGELF
TRBV7-2	TRBJ2-3	ASSLVRLAGGTDTQY
TRBV5-5	TRBJ1-2	ASSLAPREANYGYT
TRBV18	TRBJ1-5	ASSPRGGLEPQH
TRBV16	TRBJ2-3	ASSQNRGTDTQY
TRBV10-3	TRBJ1-5	AIREDSNQPQH
TRBV7-2	TRBJ1-1	ASSSRGGGVPMNTEAF
TRBV6-2/TRBV6-3	TRBJ2-3	ASRPHGTDTQY
TRBV27	TRBJ2-7	ASSPFRGISSYEQY
TRBV6-2/TRBV6-3	TRBJ2-3	ASSLRVSDTQY